This TCR beta chain was sequenced in a study of PD-L1 blockade in urothelial cancer. Study details: In the mid-2010s therapy began: atezolizumab 1,200 mg intravenously every 3 weeks. Researchers found blood samples held a median of roughly 140,000 T cells. Study-wide points: Having blood TCR clonality under the median before treatment predicted better survival.

Time point indicated: peripheral blood 6 weeks after treatment start. In regard to this clone: The antigen is not known.

The germline V gene encodes CDR1 MDHEN and CDR2 SYDVKM. The length of the CDR3 is 14 residues. V dropped 6 bases and J dropped 4; count of bases not matched to a gene: 8. Into every PCR, synthetic TCR analog templates were spiked. Profiling relied on immunoSEQ multiplex PCR, and the TCRdb table lists in-frame clones only, not all of them. The data show tens of thousands of clones, with around 90% seen just once and 6% to 9.5% held by the top ten. This receptor was taken from a man between 65 and 85 years old with urothelial cancer. The rearrangement uses TRBV28 and TRBJ1-2; TRBD1 matches 7 bases. Sequencing used PBMCs, obtained around atezolizumab (anti-PD-L1) treatment. The CDR3: CASRRGTDSYGYTF. The CDR3 DNA reads TGTGCCAGCAGACGAGGGACAGACAGCTATGGCTACACCTTC.